This TCR beta chain was captured by sequencing in a study of monozygotic twins with inflammatory bowel disease. Findings of the study overall: Results did not support any single strong IBD-associated signal or clonotype.

Germline values: CDR1 DFQATT, CDR2 SNEGSKA (reference sequence). The CDR3 extends over 16 amino acids. Via template switching, UMIs carrying a 6-nucleotide sample barcode were introduced. Using the 5' RACE reads, TCRdb records one entry per CDR3 protein without DNA. The specimen's table records about 210,000 distinct CDR3 sequences. Of note for this clonotype: Its antigen is not known.

The chain employs TRBV20-1 and TRBJ2-1; TCRdb picks TRBD2, but there is no DNA to check that call. The clonotype was recovered from a human donor with ulcerative colitis or Crohn's disease, or a healthy co-twin of an affected twin (not recorded which). The source material was blood. This CDR3 reads CSAREGLAGGYNEQFF.